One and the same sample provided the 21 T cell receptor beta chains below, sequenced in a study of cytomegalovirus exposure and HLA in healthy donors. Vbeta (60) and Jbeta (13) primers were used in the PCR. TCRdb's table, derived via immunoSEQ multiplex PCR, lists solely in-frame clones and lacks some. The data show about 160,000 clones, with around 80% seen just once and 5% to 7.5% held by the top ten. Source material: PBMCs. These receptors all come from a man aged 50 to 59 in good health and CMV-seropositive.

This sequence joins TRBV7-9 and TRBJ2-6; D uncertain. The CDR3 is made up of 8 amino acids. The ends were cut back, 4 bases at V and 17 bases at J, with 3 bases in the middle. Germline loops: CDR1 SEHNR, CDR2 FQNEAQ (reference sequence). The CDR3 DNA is TGTGCCAGCAGCTCTATGACTTTC. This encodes CASSSMTF.

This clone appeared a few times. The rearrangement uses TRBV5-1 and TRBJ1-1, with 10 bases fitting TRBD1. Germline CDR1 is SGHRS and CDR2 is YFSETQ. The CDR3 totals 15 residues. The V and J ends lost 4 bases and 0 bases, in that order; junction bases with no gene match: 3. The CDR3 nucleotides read TGCGCCAGCAGCCCGGGGACAGGGGTGAACACTGAAGCTTTCTTT. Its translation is CASSPGTGVNTEAFF.

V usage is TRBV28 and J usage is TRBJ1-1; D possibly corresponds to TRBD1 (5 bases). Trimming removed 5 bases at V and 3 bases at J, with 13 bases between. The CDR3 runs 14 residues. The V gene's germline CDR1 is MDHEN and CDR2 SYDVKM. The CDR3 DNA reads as TGTGCCAGCAGTCCATCACAGGAACACACTGAAGCTTTCTTT. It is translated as CASSPSQEHTEAFF.

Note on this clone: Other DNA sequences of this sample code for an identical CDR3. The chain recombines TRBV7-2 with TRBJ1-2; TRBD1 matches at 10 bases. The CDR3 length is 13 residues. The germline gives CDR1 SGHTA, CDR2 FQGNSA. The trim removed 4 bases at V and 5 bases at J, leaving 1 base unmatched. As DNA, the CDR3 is TGTGCCAGCAGCTCGGGACAGGGGTATGGCTACACCTTC. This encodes CASSSGQGYGYTF.

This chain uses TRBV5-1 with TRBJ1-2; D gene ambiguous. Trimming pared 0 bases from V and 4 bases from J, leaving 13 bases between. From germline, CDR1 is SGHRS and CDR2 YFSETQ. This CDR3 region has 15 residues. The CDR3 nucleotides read TGCGCCAGCAGCTTGGATGCGGGCCCTATCTATGGCTACACCTTC. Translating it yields CASSLDAGPIYGYTF.

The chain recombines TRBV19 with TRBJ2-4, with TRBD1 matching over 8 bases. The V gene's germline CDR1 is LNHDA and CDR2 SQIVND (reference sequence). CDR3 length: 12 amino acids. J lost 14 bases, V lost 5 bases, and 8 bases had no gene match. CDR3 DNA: TGTGCCAGTAGTCTTCTTGGACAGGGAAAGTACTTC. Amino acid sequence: CASSLLGQGKYF.

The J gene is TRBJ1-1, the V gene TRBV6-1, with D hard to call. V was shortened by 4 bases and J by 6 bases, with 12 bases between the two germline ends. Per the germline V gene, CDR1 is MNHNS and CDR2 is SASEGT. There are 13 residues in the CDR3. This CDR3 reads CASSGLGHSEAFF. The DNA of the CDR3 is TGTGCCAGCAGTGGGCTGGGCCACTCTGAAGCTTTCTTT.

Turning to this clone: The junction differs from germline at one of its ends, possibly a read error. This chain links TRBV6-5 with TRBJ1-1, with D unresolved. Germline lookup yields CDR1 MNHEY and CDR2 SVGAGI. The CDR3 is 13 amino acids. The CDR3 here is CASSPGEAATSLF. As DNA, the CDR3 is TGTGCCAGCAGTCCCGGAGAGGCGGCGACGTCTCTCTTT.

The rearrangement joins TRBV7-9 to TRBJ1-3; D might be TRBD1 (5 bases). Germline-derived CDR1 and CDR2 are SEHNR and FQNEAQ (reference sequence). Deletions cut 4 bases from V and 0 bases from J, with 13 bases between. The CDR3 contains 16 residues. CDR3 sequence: CASSSPGLSSGNTIYF. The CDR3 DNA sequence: TGTGCCAGCAGCTCCCCGGGACTCAGCTCTGGAAACACCATATATTTT.

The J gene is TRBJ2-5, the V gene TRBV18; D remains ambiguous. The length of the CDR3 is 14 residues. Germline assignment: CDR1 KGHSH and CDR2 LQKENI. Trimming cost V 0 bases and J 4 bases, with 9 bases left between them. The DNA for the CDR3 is TGTGCCAGCTCACCACCGTCGGTTTCAGAGACCCAGTACTTC. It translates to CASSPPSVSETQYF.

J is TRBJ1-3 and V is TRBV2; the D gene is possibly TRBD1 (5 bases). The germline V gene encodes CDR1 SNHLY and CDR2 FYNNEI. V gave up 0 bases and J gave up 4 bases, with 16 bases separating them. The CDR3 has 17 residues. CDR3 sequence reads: CASSEALQGSWGNTIYF. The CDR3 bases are TGTGCCAGCAGTGAAGCGCTTCAGGGTTCGTGGGGAAACACCATATATTTT.

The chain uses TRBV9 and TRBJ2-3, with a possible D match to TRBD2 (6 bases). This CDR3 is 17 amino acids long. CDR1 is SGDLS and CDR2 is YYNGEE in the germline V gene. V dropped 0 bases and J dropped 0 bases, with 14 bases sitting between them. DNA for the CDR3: TGTGCCAGCAGCGTAGAACCCGACAGCGGGAGCACAGATACGCAGTATTTT. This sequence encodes CASSVEPDSGSTDTQYF. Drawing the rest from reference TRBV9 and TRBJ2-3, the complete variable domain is DSGVTQTPKHLITATGQRVTLRCSPRSGDLSVYWYQQSLDQGLQFLIQYYNGEERAKGNILERFSAQQFPDLHSELNLSSLELGDSALYFCASSVEPDSGSTDTQYFGPGTRLTVL.

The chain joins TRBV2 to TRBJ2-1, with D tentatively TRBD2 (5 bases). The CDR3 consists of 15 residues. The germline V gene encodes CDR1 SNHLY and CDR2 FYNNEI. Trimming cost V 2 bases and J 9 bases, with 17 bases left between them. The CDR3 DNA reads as TGTGCCAGCAGTGAATCCCTAGCAATCGGAGGTGAGCAGTTCTTC. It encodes CASSESLAIGGEQFF.

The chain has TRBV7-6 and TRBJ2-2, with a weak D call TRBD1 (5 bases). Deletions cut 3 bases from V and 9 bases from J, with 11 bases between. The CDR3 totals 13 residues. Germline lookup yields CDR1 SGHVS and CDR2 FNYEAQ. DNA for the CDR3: TGTGCCAGCAGCTTCAGGGCTGGGAGGGAGCTGTTTTTT. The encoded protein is CASSFRAGRELFF.

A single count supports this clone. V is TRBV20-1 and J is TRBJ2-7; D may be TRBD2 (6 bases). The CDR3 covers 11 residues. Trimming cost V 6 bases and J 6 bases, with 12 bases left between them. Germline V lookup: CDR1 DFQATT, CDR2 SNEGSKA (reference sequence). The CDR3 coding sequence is TGCAGTGCCAGGCGGGGAGGCGAGCAGTACTTC. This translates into CSARRGGEQYF.

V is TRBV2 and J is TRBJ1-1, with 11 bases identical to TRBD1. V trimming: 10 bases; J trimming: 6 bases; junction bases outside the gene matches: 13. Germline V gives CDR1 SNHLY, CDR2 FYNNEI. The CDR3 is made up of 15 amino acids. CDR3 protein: CAIKSGTGGAAEAFF. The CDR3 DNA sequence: TGTGCCATCAAATCCGGGACAGGGGGAGCGGCTGAAGCTTTCTTT.

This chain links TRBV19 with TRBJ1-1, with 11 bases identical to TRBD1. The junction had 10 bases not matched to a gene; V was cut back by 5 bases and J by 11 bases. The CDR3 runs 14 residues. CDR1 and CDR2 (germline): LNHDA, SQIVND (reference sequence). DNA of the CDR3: TGTGCCAGTAGTCCGGACAGGGGGCTAGTCTGGGCTTTCTTT. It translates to CASSPDRGLVWAFF.

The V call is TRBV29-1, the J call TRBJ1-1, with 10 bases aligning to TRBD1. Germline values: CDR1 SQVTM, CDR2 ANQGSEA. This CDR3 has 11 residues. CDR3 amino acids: CGGDRGTEAFF. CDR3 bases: TGCGGTGGGGACAGGGGCACTGAAGCTTTCTTT.

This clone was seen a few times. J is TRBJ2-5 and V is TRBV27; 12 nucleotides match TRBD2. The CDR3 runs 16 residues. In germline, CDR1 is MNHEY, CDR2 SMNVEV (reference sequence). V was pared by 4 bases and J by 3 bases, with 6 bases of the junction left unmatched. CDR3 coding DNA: TGTGCCAGCAGTTCTCTAGCGGGAGGGCCAGAAGAGACCCAGTACTTC. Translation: CASSSLAGGPEETQYF.

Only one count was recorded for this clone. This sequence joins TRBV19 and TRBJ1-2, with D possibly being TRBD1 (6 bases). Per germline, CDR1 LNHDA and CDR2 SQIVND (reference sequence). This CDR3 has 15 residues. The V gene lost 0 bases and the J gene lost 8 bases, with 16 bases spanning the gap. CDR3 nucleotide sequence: TGTGCCAGTAGTATAGATCCGGGGGGGCGTAGGGGCTACACCTTC. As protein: CASSIDPGGRRGYTF.

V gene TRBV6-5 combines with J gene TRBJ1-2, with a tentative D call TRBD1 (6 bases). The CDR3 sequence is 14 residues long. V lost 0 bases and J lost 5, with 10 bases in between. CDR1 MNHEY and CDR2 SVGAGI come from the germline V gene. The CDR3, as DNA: TGTGCCAGCAGTTACTCGTCAGGGGAATATGGCTACACCTTC. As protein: CASSYSSGEYGYTF.